The 32 T cell receptor beta chains presented below share a single source sample, sequenced in a study of cytomegalovirus exposure and HLA in healthy donors. With 60 Vbeta and 13 Jbeta primers, the PCR was carried out. TCRdb's table, derived via immunoSEQ multiplex PCR, lists solely in-frame clones and lacks some. This sample's table reports about 67,000 clones. Sequencing was carried out using PBMCs. The receptor set was obtained from a boy aged 10-17 years in good health and CMV-seronegative.

The chain combines TRBV7-2 with TRBJ2-1; no clear D. Trimming cost V 0 bases and J 4 bases, with 4 bases left between them. The CDR3 runs 13 residues. Germline V gene lookup returns CDR1 SGHTA and CDR2 FQGNSA. In nucleotides, the CDR3 is TGTGCCAGCAGCTTAGCCAATTACAATGAGCAGTTCTTC. Translated: CASSLANYNEQFF.

The rearrangement uses TRBV11-2 and TRBJ1-6; 7 bases match TRBD1. The trim removed 3 bases at V and 17 bases at J, leaving 10 bases unmatched. Germline V gene data show CDR1 as SGHAT and CDR2 as FQNNGV. The CDR3 length is 13 residues. The CDR3 reads CASSLERGRIVHF. The DNA for the CDR3 is TGTGCCAGCAGCTTGGAAAGGGGGCGGATAGTCCACTTT. The full variable domain, completed using reference TRBV11-2 and TRBJ1-6, is EAGVAQSPRYKIIEKRQSVAFWCNPISGHATLYWYQQILGQGPKLLIQFQNNGVVDDSQLPKDRFSAERLKGVDSTLKIQPAKLEDSAVYLCASSLERGRIVHFGNGTRLTVT.

This sequence joins TRBV19 and TRBJ2-7; 7 bases map to TRBD1. Trimming at V came to 6 bases and at J to 0 bases, leaving 8 bases not matched to a gene. The germline CDR1 and CDR2 sequences are LNHDA and SQIVND (reference sequence). This CDR3 has 15 residues. The CDR3 DNA sequence: TGTGCCAGTAGCGACCCCCAGGGGGTCTCCTACGAGCAGTACTTC. Its translation: CASSDPQGVSYEQYF.

This rearrangement joins TRBV30 to TRBJ2-5; perhaps TRBD1 as D (5 bases). Per the germline V gene, CDR1 is GTSNPN and CDR2 is SVGIG (reference sequence). This CDR3 has 12 residues. The V end lost 4 bases, the J end lost 4 bases, and 10 bases lay between the germline ends. CDR3 bases: TGTGCCTGGAAGGGGCAGGCAGAGACCCAGTACTTC. Translated, it gives CAWKGQAETQYF.

The chain recombines TRBV9 with TRBJ2-5; 7 bases match TRBD1. V gave up 0 bases and J gave up 4 bases; unmatched junction bases: 3. There are 14 residues in the CDR3. CDR1 is SGDLS, CDR2 YYNGEE, per germline. This CDR3 is CASSVDDRVETQYF. The CDR3 coding sequence is TGTGCCAGCAGCGTAGATGACAGGGTAGAGACCCAGTACTTC. The full variable domain, in which reference TRBV9 and TRBJ2-5 provide the parts outside the CDR3, is DSGVTQTPKHLITATGQRVTLRCSPRSGDLSVYWYQQSLDQGLQFLIQYYNGEERAKGNILERFSAQQFPDLHSELNLSSLELGDSALYFCASSVDDRVETQYFGPGTRLLVL.

The chain joins TRBV7-2 to TRBJ2-7; no definite D call. V was trimmed by 5 bases and J by 0 bases, leaving 8 bases between them. Germline V gives CDR1 SGHTA, CDR2 FQGNSA. The CDR3 is 13 amino acids. The CDR3 DNA reads as TGTGCCAGCAGCCCATCGAGCTCCTACGAGCAGTACTTC. Translation gives CASSPSSSYEQYF.

The V gene is TRBV7-3, the J gene TRBJ2-3; 8 positions agree with TRBD2. The junction had 14 bases not matched to a gene; V was cut back by 2 bases and J by 4 bases. CDR1 SGHTA and CDR2 FQGTGA come from the germline V gene. The CDR3 runs 18 residues. The CDR3 DNA follows: TGTGCCAGCAGCTTAGGGAGTCCGGGACTAGGCGGCGCAGATACGCAGTATTTT. Its translation is CASSLGSPGLGGADTQYF.

This chain connects TRBV19 to TRBJ1-5, with a tentative D call TRBD1 (6 bases). CDR1 is LNHDA and CDR2 is SQIVND in the germline V gene (reference sequence). Trimming left V 5 bases short and J 0 bases short, with 11 bases between. The CDR3 runs to 15 residues. The DNA for the CDR3 is TGTGCCAGTAGTGGGGGCCAGTATAGCAATCAGCCCCAGCATTTT. It encodes CASSGGQYSNQPQHF.

J is TRBJ1-2 and V is TRBV2; D is possibly TRBD1 (6 bases). This CDR3 contains 13 residues. V lost 3 bases and J 5 bases, leaving 10 bases between the germline ends. CDR1 is SNHLY and CDR2 is FYNNEI in the germline V gene. The CDR3 bases are TGTGCCAGCAGTGACAGGGGTGGGTATGGCTACACCTTC. This codes for CASSDRGGYGYTF.

As DNA, the CDR3 is TGTGCCAGCAGTGTAGCGGGAGTGTCAGAGACCCAGTACTTC. This gives the protein CASSVAGVSETQYF. The chain links TRBV2 to TRBJ2-5; 9 bases are a match to TRBD2. Per the germline V gene, CDR1 is SNHLY and CDR2 is FYNNEI. Trimming at V came to 4 bases and at J to 4 bases, leaving 4 bases not matched to a gene. This CDR3 spans 14 amino acids.

V gene TRBV4-1 combines with J gene TRBJ1-1; D not certain. CDR1 MGHRA and CDR2 YSYEKL come from the germline V gene. V was clipped by 4 bases and J by 5 bases, with 11 bases between them. The CDR3 length is 13 residues. CDR3 sequence reads: CASSPEGGTEAFF. In DNA, the CDR3 is TGCGCCAGCAGCCCTGAGGGAGGGACTGAAGCTTTCTTT.

The DNA for the CDR3 is TGCGCCAGCAGCCCGCAGGGACTGGGCTACGAGCAGTACTTC. Translating it yields CASSPQGLGYEQYF. The rearrangement uses TRBV5-1 and TRBJ2-7; maybe TRBD2 (6 bases). The germline V gene has CDR1 SGHRS and CDR2 YFSETQ. Deletions cut 4 bases from V and 3 bases from J, with 14 bases between. CDR3 length: 14 residues.

DNA for the CDR3: TGTGCCAGCAGCTTGGCGTTAGCGGGGGTGGAAGATACGCAGTATTTT. This translates into CASSLALAGVEDTQYF. The rearrangement joins TRBV5-8 to TRBJ2-3; TRBD2 agrees at 9 bases. The junction had 7 bases not matched to a gene; V was cut back by 0 bases and J by 5 bases. The germline V gene encodes CDR1 SGHTS and CDR2 YDEGEE. The CDR3 is made up of 16 amino acids.

This chain links TRBV11-2 with TRBJ2-3; D may be TRBD2 (5 bases). The CDR3 is made up of 16 amino acids. The germline CDR1 and CDR2 sequences are SGHAT and FQNNGV. Trimming cost V 3 bases and J 3 bases, with 16 bases left between them. This chain's CDR3 is CASSFPEAWTTDTQYF. The CDR3 region has the DNA TGTGCCAGCAGCTTCCCGGAGGCCTGGACGACAGATACGCAGTATTTT.

The chain links TRBV7-2 to TRBJ1-5; a weak D match, TRBD1 (5 bases). Germline V gene sequence: CDR1 SGHTA, CDR2 FQGNSA. V dropped 4 bases and J dropped 10 bases, with 17 bases sitting between them. The CDR3 has 14 residues. The CDR3 here is CASSSGDSARPQHF. CDR3 nucleotides: TGTGCCAGCAGCTCGGGGGACTCAGCGCGCCCCCAGCATTTT.

The chain couples TRBV2 to TRBJ1-1, with TRBD1 identical over 8 bases. CDR1 and CDR2 (germline): SNHLY, FYNNEI. The CDR3 covers 15 residues. Trimming removed 4 bases from V and 1 base from J; junction bases left unmatched: 5. The CDR3 DNA reads TGTGCCAGCAGTGGGACAGGGAGTCGGAACACTGAAGCTTTCTTT. Translating it yields CASSGTGSRNTEAFF.

The chain recombines TRBV11-3 with TRBJ2-3; 7 bases match TRBD1. The V gene's germline CDR1 is SGHNT and CDR2 YENEEA. Trimming cost V 4 bases and J 6 bases; bases outside gene matches: 4. This CDR3 is 13 amino acids long. The CDR3: CASSSEGADTQYF. The CDR3 nucleotides are TGTGCCAGCAGCTCAGAGGGGGCGGATACGCAGTATTTT.

The chain carries TRBV19 and TRBJ2-3; TRBD2 aligns across 7 bases. From germline, CDR1 is LNHDA and CDR2 SQIVND (reference sequence). The CDR3 contains 15 residues. The V gene end was trimmed by 7 bases and the J gene end by 5 bases; junction bases not matched to a gene: 12. The CDR3 DNA is TGTGCCAGTACCCGCCGGAGGGGCGGGGGAGATACGCAGTATTTT. Protein product: CASTRRRGGGDTQYF.

The chain links TRBV11-2 to TRBJ1-5; D possibly corresponds to TRBD1 (6 bases). The length of the CDR3 is 18 residues. Trimming removed 3 bases at V and 1 base at J, with 19 bases between. CDR1 is SGHAT, CDR2 FQNNGV, per germline. The CDR3 loop reads CASSFRGGGEESNQPQHF. DNA for the CDR3: TGTGCCAGCAGCTTTAGAGGGGGAGGGGAAGAAAGCAATCAGCCCCAGCATTTT.

The J gene is TRBJ2-5, the V gene TRBV2, with a weak D call TRBD1 (6 bases). The V gene lost 6 bases and the J gene lost 5 bases, with 13 bases spanning the gap. Germline V gene data show CDR1 as SNHLY and CDR2 as FYNNEI. The CDR3 is 13 residues long. The chain's CDR3 is CASSGTLGETQYF. The CDR3 nucleotides are TGTGCCAGCAGCGGGACATTGGGCGAGACCCAGTACTTC.

This chain joins TRBV5-6 and TRBJ1-2, with a weak D call TRBD1 (5 bases). CDR1 and CDR2 (germline): SGHDT, YYEEEE. V lost 2 bases to trimming and J lost 6 bases, with 11 bases between them. The CDR3 has 13 residues. As DNA, the CDR3 is TGTGCCAGCAGCTTCGGAGAAGGGGATGGCTACACCTTC. Amino acid sequence: CASSFGEGDGYTF.

The rearrangement links TRBV7-9 to TRBJ1-5; 9 nucleotides match TRBD1. With 4 bases clipped from V and 7 bases from J, the junction kept 8 bases outside the gene matches. Germline CDR1 and CDR2: SEHNR and FQNEAQ (reference sequence). The CDR3 is 15 residues long. The CDR3 protein is CASSSTTGGGQPQHF. CDR3 DNA: TGTGCCAGCAGCTCGACTACAGGGGGCGGCCAGCCCCAGCATTTT.

V usage is TRBV6-5 and J usage is TRBJ1-2; 9 bases fit TRBD1. Germline assignment: CDR1 MNHEY and CDR2 SVGAGI. V trimming: 5 bases; J trimming: 7 bases; junction bases outside the gene matches: 2. The CDR3 loop spans 12 amino acids. In DNA, the CDR3 is TGTGCCAGCAGTACGGACAGGGGTGGCTACACCTTC. Its protein is CASSTDRGGYTF.

The chain couples TRBV5-1 to TRBJ2-5; D gene ambiguous. This CDR3 spans 14 amino acids. Germline V gene data show CDR1 as SGHRS and CDR2 as YFSETQ. The ends were cut back, 0 bases at V and 3 bases at J, with 9 bases in the middle. CDR3 sequence reads: CASSLVGGKETQYF. CDR3 DNA sequence: TGCGCCAGCAGCTTGGTCGGCGGCAAAGAGACCCAGTACTTC.

This sequence joins TRBV29-1 and TRBJ2-3; 7 nucleotides align to TRBD2. Unmatched junction bases numbered 7, after V lost 4 bases and J lost 3 bases. The CDR3 is 14 residues long. Germline-derived CDR1 and CDR2 are SQVTM and ANQGSEA. CDR3 nucleotide sequence: TGCAGCGTTGTACCAGCGGGGATGACAGATACGCAGTATTTT. It codes for CSVVPAGMTDTQYF.

The CDR3 spells CASSQDAASGRAGETQYF. For the CDR3, the DNA is TGTGCCAGCAGCCAAGATGCGGCTAGCGGGAGGGCTGGGGAGACCCAGTACTTC. The chain uses TRBV4-2 and TRBJ2-5; 12 bases fit TRBD2. Trimming cost V 0 bases and J 5 bases; bases outside gene matches: 10. The CDR3 is 18 amino acids. The V gene's germline CDR1 is LGHNA and CDR2 YNFKEQ.

The V and J genes are TRBV4-3 and TRBJ1-3; tentatively, D is TRBD1 (5 bases). Germline values: CDR1 LGHNA, CDR2 YSLEER. CDR3 size: 15 residues. V was cut by 0 bases and J by 3 bases, with 9 bases left in between. The CDR3 loop reads CASSQDSTDGNTIYF. CDR3 nucleotide sequence: TGCGCCAGCAGCCAAGATTCGACAGATGGAAACACCATATATTTT.

The chain uses TRBV7-9 and TRBJ1-1; possibly TRBD1 for D (6 bases). The CDR3 is made up of 11 amino acids. Germline-derived CDR1 and CDR2 are SEHNR and FQNEAQ (reference sequence). Trimming cost V 2 bases and J 10 bases, with 8 bases left between them. In DNA form, the CDR3 reads TGTGCCAGCAGCTTACAGGGGACAGCTTTCTTT. Its translation: CASSLQGTAFF.

This chain joins TRBV30 and TRBJ1-5; D gene uncertain. The germline CDR1 and CDR2 sequences are GTSNPN and SVGIG (reference sequence). There are 16 residues in the CDR3. V gave up 1 base and J gave up 1 base, with 14 bases separating them. This CDR3 reads CAWSAAKGLSNQPQHF. Written as DNA, the CDR3 is TGTGCCTGGAGTGCAGCAAAAGGACTGAGCAATCAGCCCCAGCATTTT.

The genes are TRBV19 and TRBJ2-3; TRBD2 might be the D (8 bases). The V end was cut by 6 bases, the J end by 1 base, with 20 bases between. Germline V gene lookup returns CDR1 LNHDA and CDR2 SQIVND (reference sequence). This CDR3 spans 17 amino acids. The CDR3 bases are TGTGCCAGTAGCCGAGGGGGCGGGAGGACGGGCACAGATACGCAGTATTTT. Its protein is CASSRGGGRTGTDTQYF.

This rearrangement joins TRBV19 to TRBJ1-2; perhaps TRBD1 as D (6 bases). V shed 3 bases and J shed 8 bases, with 19 bases lying between them. Germline V gives CDR1 LNHDA, CDR2 SQIVND (reference sequence). CDR3 size: 15 residues. CDR3 region: CASSMAGTPRWGYTF. CDR3 coding DNA: TGTGCCAGTAGTATGGCCGGGACACCGCGTTGGGGCTACACCTTC.

The DNA for the CDR3 is TGTGCCTGGCACACATACACCTACGAGCAGTACTTC. This translates into CAWHTYTYEQYF. The V and J genes are TRBV30 and TRBJ2-7, with D uncertain. This CDR3 is built from 12 residues. Trimming pared 5 bases from V and 2 bases from J, leaving 10 bases between. CDR1 GTSNPN and CDR2 SVGIG come from the germline V gene (reference sequence).